This T cell receptor beta chain came from a study of tumor and adjacent non-tumor tissue in lung cancer. In the study overall: There were 12 adenocarcinoma, 2 squamous cell carcinoma and 1 small cell lung cancer cases.

This sample's RNA came from whole unsorted tissue. Distant lung tissue was collected more than 3 cm away from the tumor edge. Concerning this clonotype: The junction and the germline gene differ at one end; a read error may be behind it.

The length of the CDR3 is 15 residues. Germline V gives CDR1 SGHAT, CDR2 FQNNGV. The library came from three nested PCR rounds adapted from ARM-PCR protocols. Each CDR3 protein gets one entry after TCRdb re-called the multiplex PCR reads with MiXCR. The repertoire includes approximately 80,000 distinct CDR3 sequences, more than 80% of them detected once, and about 54% sits in the top ten. This chain links TRBV11-2 with TRBJ1-6, with a tentative D call TRBD1 (6 bases). The receptor was derived from a man in his sixties with non-small cell lung cancer. Sequencing was carried out using distant non-tumor lung tissue. The CDR3 DNA is TGTGGCAGCAGCTTAGGAAGGGACAATAATTCACCCCTGCACTTT. This codes for CGSSLGRDNNSPLHF.